These 29 T cell receptor beta chains were sequenced from one sample in a study of cytomegalovirus exposure and HLA in healthy donors. This PCR relied on a set of 60 Vbeta primers and 13 Jbeta primers. TCRdb keeps only in-frame clones here, not all; method: immunoSEQ multiplex PCR. The table shows fewer than 150,000 clones, with around 80% occurring only once. The source material was PBMCs. The source is a female donor in good health and CMV-seronegative.

The genes are TRBV6-1 and TRBJ1-1; D is undetermined. V lost 2 bases and J lost 2, with 6 bases in between. CDR1 and CDR2 (germline): MNHNS, SASEGT. There are 13 residues in the CDR3. This CDR3 is CASSERGNTEAFF. CDR3 coding DNA: TGTGCCAGCAGTGAACGGGGTAACACTGAAGCTTTCTTT.

The chain couples TRBV5-1 to TRBJ2-5, with D unclear. This CDR3 region has 14 residues. Trimming shortened V by 0 bases and J by 1 base, and 7 bases separated the two germline ends. Germline lookup yields CDR1 SGHRS and CDR2 YFSETQ. CDR3 sequence (DNA): TGCGCCAGCAGCTTGGTCTTAGCCCAAGAGACCCAGTACTTC. This codes for CASSLVLAQETQYF.

This clone appeared a single time. The chain recombines TRBV6-1 with TRBJ2-1; TRBD1 might be the D (6 bases). CDR1 is MNHNS and CDR2 is SASEGT in the germline V gene. V shed 5 bases and J shed 7 bases, with 12 bases lying between them. This CDR3 comprises 13 residues. CDR3 amino acids: CASSLQGNNEQFF. In nucleotides, the CDR3 is TGTGCCAGCAGTCTACAGGGTAATAATGAGCAGTTCTTC.

This clone was seen just once. This chain connects TRBV4-1 to TRBJ2-1; 14 bases agree with TRBD2. This CDR3 has 19 amino acids. With V trimmed by 1 base and J by 5 bases, 10 bases remained unmatched. CDR1 is MGHRA, CDR2 YSYEKL, per germline. As DNA, the CDR3 is TGCGCCAGCAGCCAAGGAGCCCTAGGACTAGCGGGAGGCAACAATGAGCAGTTCTTC. This translates into CASSQGALGLAGGNNEQFF.

This clone turned up a few times. The chain carries TRBV5-6 and TRBJ2-7; possible D gene TRBD2, 5 bases. The germline gives CDR1 SGHDT, CDR2 YYEEEE. The CDR3 runs to 16 residues. V was trimmed by 4 bases and J by 0 bases, leaving 17 bases between them. The CDR3 DNA sequence: TGTGCCAGCAGCGCACACCTACTAGTGAGCTCCTACGAGCAGTACTTC. Translation: CASSAHLLVSSYEQYF.

The CDR3 DNA follows: TGTGCCAGCAAGGGACAGGGGAACACTGAAGCTTTCTTT. The encoded protein is CASKGQGNTEAFF. The chain combines TRBV2 with TRBJ1-1; TRBD1 matches at 9 bases. Trimming took 7 bases from V and 1 from J; bases not matched to a gene: 1. CDR3 length: 13 residues. Per germline, CDR1 SNHLY and CDR2 FYNNEI. The full variable domain, with the rest looked up from reference TRBV2 and TRBJ1-1, is EPEVTQTPSHQVTQMGQEVILRCVPISNHLYFYWYRQILGQKVEFLVSFYNNEISEKSEIFDDQFSVERPDGSNFTLKIRSTKLEDSAMYFCASKGQGNTEAFFGQGTRLTVV.

This CDR3 is CASRQGTGAYNEQFF. CDR3 DNA: TGTGCCAGCAGACAAGGGACAGGGGCTTACAATGAGCAGTTCTTC. The chain joins TRBV27 to TRBJ2-1; 10 positions agree with TRBD1. V trimming: 6 bases; J trimming: 4 bases; junction bases outside the gene matches: 6. CDR3 length: 15 amino acids. Germline V lookup: CDR1 MNHEY, CDR2 SMNVEV (reference sequence).

The chain employs TRBV29-1 and TRBJ1-5; D not resolved. The CDR3 runs 13 residues. Trimming shortened V by 3 bases and J by 3 bases, and 9 bases separated the two germline ends. CDR1 is SQVTM and CDR2 is ANQGSEA in the germline V gene. DNA of the CDR3: TGCAGCGTTGAGTACGGGGACAATCAGCCCCAGCATTTT. It translates to CSVEYGDNQPQHF.

The chain carries TRBV2 and TRBJ1-5, with TRBD1 as a possible D gene (6 bases). Germline assignment: CDR1 SNHLY and CDR2 FYNNEI. The CDR3 loop spans 17 amino acids. V was shortened by 6 bases and J by 3 bases, with 21 bases between the two germline ends. CDR3 residues: CASSLGGGRGDNQPQHF. The CDR3 region has the DNA TGTGCCAGCAGCTTAGGGGGGGGAAGGGGGGACAATCAGCCCCAGCATTTT.

The gene calls are TRBV27 and TRBJ2-1; TRBD2 matches at 7 bases. CDR3 size: 14 residues. Germline trimming cut 2 bases from V and 6 bases from J; bases unmatched to any gene: 4. From germline, CDR1 is MNHEY and CDR2 SMNVEV (reference sequence). DNA for the CDR3: TGTGCCAGCAGTTTACGGCGGGAGAGCAATGAGCAGTTCTTC. The encoded protein is CASSLRRESNEQFF.

The chain recombines TRBV10-3 with TRBJ1-3; D possibly corresponds to TRBD1 (5 bases). The CDR3 has 14 residues. The germline V gene has CDR1 ENHRY and CDR2 SYGVKD. V lost 5 bases to trimming and J lost 0 bases, with 8 bases between them. The CDR3 protein is CAISSGGSGNTIYF. CDR3 coding DNA: TGTGCCATCAGTAGCGGGGGCTCTGGAAACACCATATATTTT.

This chain uses TRBV28 with TRBJ2-2; TRBD1 might be the D (5 bases). The ends were cut back, 6 bases at V and 4 bases at J, with 18 bases in the middle. Germline CDR1 and CDR2: MDHEN and SYDVKM. The CDR3 covers 16 residues. This CDR3 reads CASSRPPGIITGELFF. The CDR3 bases are TGTGCCAGCAGCCGTCCCCCAGGGATTATCACCGGGGAGCTGTTTTTT.

V and J are TRBV28 and TRBJ2-7, with 7 bases identical to TRBD1. Unmatched junction bases numbered 7, after V lost 5 bases and J lost 3 bases. The CDR3 runs to 14 residues. From germline, CDR1 is MDHEN and CDR2 SYDVKM. The CDR3: CASSQSDRVYEQYF. In nucleotides, the CDR3 is TGTGCCAGCAGTCAGAGCGACAGGGTCTACGAGCAGTACTTC.

The rearrangement joins TRBV29-1 to TRBJ1-1; D remains ambiguous. This CDR3 contains 12 residues. V was clipped by 0 bases and J by 9 bases, with 11 bases between them. In germline, CDR1 is SQVTM, CDR2 ANQGSEA. As DNA, the CDR3 is TGCAGCGTTGAAGATCGGAGGACGCAAGCTTTCTTT. It specifies CSVEDRRTQAFF.

This sequence joins TRBV27 and TRBJ1-2; 9 bases agree with TRBD1. Germline CDR1 is MNHEY and CDR2 is SMNVEV (reference sequence). The CDR3 is 15 amino acids. V shed 2 bases and J 2 bases; nucleotides not matched to a gene: 3. CDR3 sequence (DNA): TGTGCCAGCAGTTTAGACAGGGGGTCGAACTATGGCTACACCTTC. It specifies CASSLDRGSNYGYTF.

The V and J genes are TRBV6-4 and TRBJ2-1; 10 nucleotides line up with TRBD1. Germline V gene sequence: CDR1 MRHNA, CDR2 SNTAGT. This CDR3 spans 15 amino acids. Unmatched junction bases numbered 4, after V lost 3 bases and J lost 5 bases. The CDR3 sequence is CASSEGTGANNEQFF. As DNA, the CDR3 is TGTGCCAGCAGTGAAGGGACAGGGGCGAACAATGAGCAGTTCTTC.

The chain has TRBV5-6 and TRBJ2-5; perhaps TRBD1 as D (6 bases). The CDR3 is 15 amino acids. Trimming took off 1 base at V and 5 bases at J, with 15 bases between the two ends. Per germline, CDR1 SGHDT and CDR2 YYEEEE. The CDR3 DNA reads TGTGCCAGCAGCTTGTTTCAGGGGCCGGATGAGACCCAGTACTTC. It translates to CASSLFQGPDETQYF.

This chain links TRBV6-5 with TRBJ1-5; D gene unclear. Germline loops: CDR1 MNHEY, CDR2 SVGAGI. The CDR3 has 15 amino acids. Deletions cut 9 bases from V and 0 bases from J, with 15 bases between. The CDR3 spells CASPKPTDSNQPQHF. The CDR3 region has the DNA TGTGCCAGTCCGAAACCCACAGATAGCAATCAGCCCCAGCATTTT.

The genes are TRBV30 and TRBJ2-3; TRBD2 is a possible D gene (7 bases). This CDR3 comprises 14 residues. Deletions cut 0 bases from V and 1 base from J, with 8 bases between. Germline-derived CDR1 and CDR2 are GTSNPN and SVGIG (reference sequence). The CDR3 region has the DNA TGTGCCTGGAGTGTAGGGGGGGGCACAGATACGCAGTATTTT. Residues: CAWSVGGGTDTQYF.

The V call is TRBV5-6, the J call TRBJ2-7; D ambiguous. V shed 0 bases and J shed 2 bases, with 9 bases lying between them. Germline V gene sequence: CDR1 SGHDT, CDR2 YYEEEE. The CDR3 has 14 amino acids. The CDR3 sequence: CASSLVRLTYEQYF. CDR3 sequence (DNA): TGTGCCAGCAGCTTGGTGAGACTTACCTACGAGCAGTACTTC.

CDR3 in amino acids: CASSSRLDTYEQYF. Written as DNA, the CDR3 is TGTGCCAGCAGTTCCCGACTAGATACCTACGAGCAGTACTTC. The chain carries TRBV27 and TRBJ2-7; TRBD2 might be the D (6 bases). The CDR3 extends over 14 amino acids. Germline values: CDR1 MNHEY, CDR2 SMNVEV (reference sequence). V was clipped by 4 bases and J by 2 bases, with 12 bases between them.

This chain joins TRBV28 and TRBJ1-5; 7 bases are a match to TRBD1. Germline V lookup: CDR1 MDHEN, CDR2 SYDVKM. This CDR3 is built from 14 residues. V shed 5 bases, J shed 4 bases, and the junction held 5 bases outside the gene matches. The CDR3 bases are TGTGCCAGCAGTCGTACAGGGGTAAATCAGCCCCAGCATTTT. Translated, it gives CASSRTGVNQPQHF.

In its sample, this clone was seen a few times. V usage is TRBV2 and J usage is TRBJ1-5, with D hard to call. CDR1 is SNHLY and CDR2 is FYNNEI in the germline V gene. The CDR3 totals 13 residues. V was pared by 6 bases and J by 7 bases, with 13 bases between. The CDR3 loop reads CASSRGRRQPQHF. CDR3 in DNA: TGTGCCAGCAGCCGTGGGAGGCGGCAGCCCCAGCATTTT.

The V and J genes are TRBV7-3 and TRBJ1-1; D unresolved. The CDR3 is made up of 17 amino acids. V was cut by 2 bases and J by 0 bases, with 16 bases left in between. CDR1 is SGHTA, CDR2 FQGTGA, per germline. CDR3 coding DNA: TGTGCCAGCAGCTTAGGTTCAGGAGGGCTTATGAACACTGAAGCTTTCTTT. Its translation: CASSLGSGGLMNTEAFF.

Worth noting for this clone: The same CDR3 can be traced to other DNA sequences in this sample. This chain connects TRBV30 to TRBJ2-4; 9 bases line up with TRBD1. Trimming cost V 1 base and J 10 bases; bases outside gene matches: 5. CDR3 length: 13 amino acids. CDR1 GTSNPN and CDR2 SVGIG come from the germline V gene (reference sequence). This CDR3 reads CAWSGGTGRIQYF. CDR3 sequence (DNA): TGTGCCTGGAGTGGGGGGACAGGGCGTATTCAGTACTTC.

The rearrangement joins TRBV29-1 to TRBJ1-2, with a tentative D call TRBD1 (6 bases). The CDR3 sequence is 16 residues long. Germline V CDR1 and CDR2: SQVTM, ANQGSEA. V was pared by 7 bases and J by 8 bases, with 29 bases between. The CDR3 DNA reads TGCAGCGCTGACGGAGAGGGGGTCGGACAAGGAAGAGGCTACACCTTC. It encodes CSADGEGVGQGRGYTF.

The chain is built from TRBV30 and TRBJ2-5; 7 positions agree with TRBD1. With 5 bases clipped from V and 11 bases from J, the junction kept 11 bases outside the gene matches. Germline CDR1 is GTSNPN and CDR2 is SVGIG (reference sequence). CDR3 length equals 12 residues. CDR3 amino acids: CAWDRAPSVQYF. CDR3 DNA sequence: TGTGCCTGGGACAGGGCGCCCTCGGTGCAGTACTTC.

This clone was seen more than once but under ten times. V and J are TRBV21-1 and TRBJ1-5. TRBV21-1 is termed a pseudogene. The CDR3 is 17 residues long. The CDR3 bases are TGTGCCAGCAGCTCTGCAAGGACGGACTATAGCAATCAGCCCCAGCATTTT. Protein sequence: CASSSARTDYSNQPQHF.

This chain links TRBV18 with TRBJ1-5; 7 bases align to TRBD1. Losses at the gene ends were 6 bases for V and 4 bases for J; bases not matched to a gene: 0. CDR1 and CDR2 (germline): KGHSH, LQKENI. The CDR3 loop spans 12 amino acids. The CDR3 sequence: CASSTGNQPQHF. The DNA of the CDR3 is TGTGCCAGCTCGACAGGGAATCAGCCCCAGCATTTT.